The rows below give T cell receptor beta chains drawn from one sample of a study of cytomegalovirus exposure and HLA in healthy donors. Sequencing was performed with immunoSEQ multiplex PCR; in TCRdb, only in-frame clones are kept and a portion is missing. Of approximately 140,000 clones in the sample, over 60% were seen once. Material for sequencing was PBMCs. The source is a man aged 40-55 years in good health and CMV-seropositive. Both conserved end residues are part of each CDR3. The D gene is left open where the match is weak. Not every row has a clone size; where given, it reads once, few, many or a size class.

>TRBV30|-|-|TRBJ2-1
CAWSEQGGEQFF
TGTGCCTGGAGTGAACAGGGGGGGGAGCAGTTCTTC
>TRBV5-4|-|-|TRBJ2-5
CASSFTPWETQYF
TGTGCCAGCAGCTTTACTCCCTGGGAGACCCAGTACTTC
>TRBV6-5|-|-|TRBJ2-7
CASSRTEYEQYF
TGTGCCAGCAGTCGTACGGAGTACGAGCAGTACTTC
>TRBV7-2|-|once|TRBJ2-2
CASSSDVPRELFF
TGTGCCAGCAGCTCAGATGTCCCCCGGGAGCTGTTTTTT
>TRBV7-6|TRBD2|-|TRBJ2-7
CASSLLSSGRVDEQYF
TGTGCCAGCAGCTTATTGTCTAGCGGGAGGGTAGACGAGCAGTACTTC
>TRBV7-8|-|-|TRBJ1-5
CASSLALMGGIQPQHF
TGTGCCAGCAGCTTAGCCCTAATGGGAGGGATTCAGCCCCAGCATTTT
>TRBV7-8|TRBD2|once|TRBJ2-7
CASSLGTSVSEQYF
TGTGCCAGCAGCTTAGGGACTAGCGTGAGCGAGCAGTACTTC
>TRBV13|TRBD1|-|TRBJ2-3
CASSFTGGTDTQYF
TGTGCCAGCAGTTTCACAGGGGGCACAGATACGCAGTATTTT
>TRBV7-9|-|-|TRBJ2-1
CASRSSALLYNEQFF
TGTGCCAGCAGGTCCTCCGCGCTTTTGTACAATGAGCAGTTCTTC
>TRBV18|-|-|TRBJ2-3
CASSPPTGGGPTDTQYF
TGTGCCAGCTCACCACCTACGGGGGGCGGACCCACAGATACGCAGTATTTT
>TRBV27|-|-|TRBJ1-3
CASSLLGRGNSGNTIYF
TGTGCCAGCAGTTTACTCGGCAGAGGAAACTCTGGAAACACCATATATTTT
>TRBV7-9|-|-|TRBJ2-7
CSSSLAQTYEQYF
TGTTCCAGCAGCTTAGCCCAGACATACGAGCAGTACTTC
>TRBV7-2|-|-|TRBJ1-3
CASSQAVAGNTIYF
TGTGCCAGCAGTCAGGCCGTCGCGGGAAACACCATATATTTT
>TRBV2|-|once|TRBJ2-7
CASTLIATEQYF
TGTGCCAGCACCTTGATCGCTACCGAGCAGTACTTC
>TRBV10-3|TRBD1|once|TRBJ1-2
CAISRSWTGDNGYTF
TGTGCCATCAGTCGATCTTGGACAGGGGACAATGGCTACACCTTC
>TRBV19|TRBD1|-|TRBJ1-2
CASSTGDTNYGYTF
TGTGCCAGTAGCACAGGGGATACTAACTATGGCTACACCTTC
>TRBV10-2|TRBD2|few|TRBJ2-7
CASSEPRAGGSGRGEQYF
TGCGCCAGCAGTGAGCCGAGAGCCGGAGGTTCCGGGCGGGGGGAGCAGTACTTC
>TRBV6-1|TRBD1|-|TRBJ1-1
CASSEVGRGHTEAFF
TGTGCCAGCAGTGAAGTGGGCAGGGGGCACACTGAAGCTTTCTTT
>TRBV5-4|-|-|TRBJ2-3
CASSPKGGGVSGTQYF
TGTGCCAGCAGCCCAAAGGGAGGAGGTGTAAGCGGTACGCAGTATTTT
>TRBV13|-|-|TRBJ1-4
CASSRGAVNEKLFF
TGTGCCAGCAGCCGGGGGGCGGTTAATGAAAAACTGTTTTTT
>TRBV27|-|once|TRBJ2-1
CASSLSLDPNERFF
TGTGCCAGCAGTTTATCCCTCGATCCGAATGAGCGGTTCTTC
>TRBV5-1|-|-|TRBJ2-3
CASSLAGFPSTDTQYF
TGCGCCAGCAGCTTGGCGGGGTTTCCTAGCACAGATACGCAGTATTTT
>TRBV9|-|-|TRBJ2-5
CASSVGRGKETQYF
TGTGCCAGCAGCGTAGGAAGGGGCAAAGAGACCCAGTACTTC
>TRBV6-6|-|-|TRBJ1-2
CASSLGQTHYGYTF
TGTGCCAGCAGTTTGGGGCAGACCCACTATGGCTACACCTTC
>TRBV5-6|-|-|TRBJ2-2
CASSPTSFVNTGELFF
TGTGCCAGCAGCCCCACGAGTTTCGTCAACACCGGGGAGCTGTTTTTT
>TRBV6-6|TRBD2|-|TRBJ2-1
CASSYSVAGANEQFF
TGTGCCAGCAGTTACTCGGTAGCGGGAGCGAATGAGCAGTTCTTC
>TRBV9|-|-|TRBJ2-7
CASSVAPSSYEQYF
TGTGCCAGCAGCGTGGCCCCTAGCTCCTACGAGCAGTACTTC
>TRBV10-3|-|-|TRBJ2-7
CAISPDKYEQYF
TGTGCCATCAGCCCCGACAAGTACGAGCAGTACTTC
>TRBV19|TRBD1|-|TRBJ2-7
CASSKDRGLSYEQYF
TGTGCCAGTAGTAAGGACAGGGGGTTATCCTACGAGCAGTACTTC
>TRBV6-5|-|-|TRBJ2-7
CASSRRDNYEQYF
TGTGCCAGCAGTCGCCGGGACAACTACGAGCAGTACTTC
>TRBV19|TRBD1|many|TRBJ1-1
CASSIAGGRTEAFF
TGTGCCAGTAGTATAGCAGGGGGCCGCACTGAAGCTTTCTTT
>TRBV6-5|-|-|TRBJ2-3
CASSYNQGNTDTQYF
TGTGCCAGCAGTTACAACCAGGGTAACACAGATACGCAGTATTTT
>TRBV18|TRBD2|-|TRBJ2-7
CASSPLGGSSSYEQYF
TGTGCCAGCTCACCACTAGGCGGGAGCAGCTCCTACGAGCAGTACTTC
>TRBV4-3|-|-|TRBJ1-2
CASSQEQGKYGYTF
TGCGCCAGCAGCCAAGAGCAGGGGAAGTATGGCTACACCTTC
>TRBV7-9|TRBD2|-|TRBJ2-7
CSSSSHWTSGREEQYF
TGTTCCAGCAGCTCTCATTGGACTAGCGGGAGAGAGGAGCAGTACTTC
>TRBV7-6|-|few|TRBJ2-5
CASSLVSTNSGVETQYF
TGTGCCAGCAGCTTAGTTTCGACTAACTCCGGTGTAGAGACCCAGTACTTC